These 21 T cell receptor beta chains were all obtained from the same sample, sequenced in a study of blood T cell repertoires in COVID-19. Measured with immunoSEQ multiplex PCR; TCRdb has only the in-frame clones, and not every one. The sample holds 85,000 to 100,000 clones, 80% seen once. Sequences were obtained from peripheral blood. The receptors shown here come from a man between 50 and 59 years old who had recovered from COVID-19.

The rearrangement links TRBV5-1 to TRBJ2-1, with 11 bases lining up with TRBD1. The germline gives CDR1 SGHRS, CDR2 YFSETQ. With V trimmed by 3 bases and J by 7 bases, 6 bases remained unmatched. The CDR3 covers 15 residues. The CDR3 DNA sequence: TGCGCCAGCAGCTCCGGGACAGGGGGAAAGAATGAGCAGTTCTTC. Translated, it gives CASSSGTGGKNEQFF.

This clone has only one observation. V usage is TRBV18 and J usage is TRBJ1-1; a weak D match, TRBD1 (5 bases). This CDR3 is 14 amino acids long. Trimming pared 2 bases from V and 6 bases from J, leaving 13 bases between. Germline CDR1 KGHSH, CDR2 LQKENI. The CDR3 spells CASSPRAQGAEAFF. As DNA, the CDR3 is TGTGCCAGCTCACCAAGGGCCCAGGGTGCTGAAGCTTTCTTT.

V and J are TRBV9 and TRBJ1-1; D remains ambiguous. Between the trimmed V and J ends, which lost 0 bases and 8 bases, there was a span of 8 bases. Germline V gene data show CDR1 as SGDLS and CDR2 as YYNGEE. The length of the CDR3 is 12 residues. CDR3 bases: TGTGCCAGCAGCGTAGGATTTGAGGAAGCTTTCTTT. Translating gives CASSVGFEEAFF.

The chain combines TRBV7-2 with TRBJ2-1, with TRBD2 identical over 8 bases. There are 16 residues in the CDR3. Per the germline V gene, CDR1 is SGHTA and CDR2 is FQGNSA. With 2 bases clipped from V and 9 bases from J, the junction kept 12 bases outside the gene matches. CDR3 bases: TGTGCCAGCAGCTTATTGCCCGGGAGGGCCGGGAGTGAGCAGTTCTTC. This sequence encodes CASSLLPGRAGSEQFF.

The rearrangement links TRBV10-2 to TRBJ2-2; TRBD1 aligns across 10 bases. Germline V gene lookup returns CDR1 WSHSY and CDR2 SAAADI. The CDR3 totals 15 residues. Trimming cost V 9 bases and J 1 base; bases outside gene matches: 5. CDR3 sequence reads: CASRRTGGNTGELFF. CDR3 DNA: TGCGCCAGTAGGCGGACAGGGGGGAACACCGGGGAGCTGTTTTTT.

The CDR3: CASSWGQMYEQYF. CDR3 DNA: TGCGCCAGCAGCTGGGGACAGATGTACGAGCAGTACTTC. The genes are TRBV5-1 and TRBJ2-7; TRBD1 matches 7 bases. V gave up 3 bases and J gave up 4 bases; unmatched junction bases: 4. Germline V lookup: CDR1 SGHRS, CDR2 YFSETQ. This CDR3 is 13 amino acids long. The full variable domain, rest sourced from reference TRBV5-1 and TRBJ2-7, is KAGVTQTPRYLIKTRGQQVTLSCSPISGHRSVSWYQQTPGQGLQFLFEYFSETQRNKGNFPGRFSGRQFSNSRSEMNVSTLELGDSALYLCASSWGQMYEQYFGPGTRLTVT.

The chain carries TRBV10-3 and TRBJ2-7; 10 bases fit TRBD1. The J segment lost 4 bases and the V segment lost 7 bases, leaving 4 bases of the junction unmatched. There are 13 residues in the CDR3. CDR1 and CDR2 from the germline V gene are ENHRY and SYGVKD. This CDR3 is CAINPGQGYEQYF. The CDR3 bases are TGTGCCATCAACCCGGGACAGGGGTACGAGCAGTACTTC.

This sequence joins TRBV7-9 and TRBJ2-3; the match to TRBD2 covers 8 bases. This CDR3 spans 15 amino acids. CDR1 is SEHNR, CDR2 FQNEAQ, per germline (reference sequence). With V trimmed by 2 bases and J by 4 bases, 5 bases remained unmatched. CDR3 sequence: CASSLTGGLSDTQYF. The CDR3 DNA sequence: TGTGCCAGCAGCTTAACGGGGGGGCTTTCAGATACGCAGTATTTT. Together with reference TRBV7-9 and TRBJ2-3, the CDR3 gives the full variable domain: DTGVSQNPRHKITKRGQNVTFRCDPISEHNRLYWYRQTLGQGPEFLTYFQNEAQLEKSRLLSDRFSAERPKGSFSTLEIQRTEQGDSAMYLCASSLTGGLSDTQYFGPGTRLTVL.

The chain uses TRBV27 and TRBJ2-6; D gene unclear. The ends were cut back, 5 bases at V and 0 bases at J, with 8 bases in the middle. The CDR3 has 15 amino acids. CDR1 is MNHEY and CDR2 is SMNVEV in the germline V gene (reference sequence). CDR3 loop: CASSLQDSGANVLTF. The CDR3 nucleotides are TGTGCCAGCAGTCTTCAGGACTCTGGGGCCAACGTCCTGACTTTC.

This sequence joins TRBV28 and TRBJ2-7; D possibly corresponds to TRBD1 (6 bases). The CDR3 covers 14 residues. Germline CDR1 is MDHEN and CDR2 is SYDVKM. V was clipped by 2 bases and J by 2 bases, with 10 bases between them. As DNA, the CDR3 is TGTGCCAGCAGTTTACAGGGGCCCCCCTACGAGCAGTACTTC. Translating gives CASSLQGPPYEQYF.

V usage is TRBV5-1 and J usage is TRBJ2-7, with 8 nucleotides matching TRBD2. The CDR3 consists of 15 residues. The ends lost 0 bases at V and 3 bases at J; junction bases unmatched: 5. Germline loops: CDR1 SGHRS, CDR2 YFSETQ. The CDR3 sequence: CASSLDSGDLYEQYF. For the CDR3, the DNA is TGCGCCAGCAGCTTGGATAGCGGGGACCTCTACGAGCAGTACTTC.

This chain uses TRBV5-1 with TRBJ1-6; weak D call: TRBD1 (6 bases). The CDR3 is made up of 14 amino acids. Trimming cost V 4 bases and J 5 bases, with 10 bases left between them. Germline-derived CDR1 and CDR2 are SGHRS and YFSETQ. CDR3: CASSEGHDNSPLHF. The CDR3 nucleotides read TGCGCCAGCAGCGAGGGACACGATAATTCACCCCTCCACTTT.

This clone occurred a few times. The CDR3 is CASSVPSGRNNVLTF. The DNA for the CDR3 is TGTGCCAGCAGCGTACCTAGCGGGAGGAACAACGTCCTGACTTTC. The chain carries TRBV9 and TRBJ2-6; 11 bases are shared with TRBD2. Trimming took 1 base from V and 9 from J; bases not matched to a gene: 3. The CDR3 sequence is 15 residues long. Germline V lookup: CDR1 SGDLS, CDR2 YYNGEE. The full variable domain, completed using reference TRBV9 and TRBJ2-6, is DSGVTQTPKHLITATGQRVTLRCSPRSGDLSVYWYQQSLDQGLQFLIQYYNGEERAKGNILERFSAQQFPDLHSELNLSSLELGDSALYFCASSVPSGRNNVLTFGAGSRLTVL.

There are a few counts of this clone. This chain uses TRBV6-4 with TRBJ1-5; D may be TRBD1 (6 bases). Germline CDR1 reads MRHNA; CDR2 reads SNTAGT. Trimming removed 6 bases from V and 7 bases from J, with 13 bases in between. The CDR3 runs to 13 residues. The CDR3 sequence is CASSPGVNQPQHF. CDR3 nucleotide sequence: TGTGCCAGCAGCCCAGGGGTCAACCAGCCCCAGCATTTT.

The chain uses TRBV5-1 and TRBJ1-2; D gene uncertain. Germline-derived CDR1 and CDR2 are SGHRS and YFSETQ. Trimming stripped 3 bases from V and 8 bases from J, with 11 bases between. The CDR3 has 12 amino acids. This CDR3 reads CASSSGPGGYTF. The CDR3 DNA sequence: TGCGCCAGCAGCTCTGGGCCGGGAGGCTACACCTTC.

This clone was seen only once. J is TRBJ2-7 and V is TRBV20-1; 8 bases are a match to TRBD1. This CDR3 spans 16 amino acids. The germline V gene encodes CDR1 DFQATT and CDR2 SNEGSKA (reference sequence). Trimming cost V 3 bases and J 0 bases; bases outside gene matches: 10. The CDR3 reads CSASGHDRGDSYEQYF. The CDR3 DNA sequence: TGCAGTGCTAGTGGTCACGACAGGGGTGACTCCTACGAGCAGTACTTC.

This chain uses TRBV9 with TRBJ1-2; 7 nucleotides align to TRBD1. This CDR3 comprises 15 residues. Germline loops: CDR1 SGDLS, CDR2 YYNGEE. Trimming cost V 3 bases and J 5 bases; bases outside gene matches: 10. DNA of the CDR3: TGTGCCAGCAGCGCCACAGGGGCTGGATGGTATGGCTACACCTTC. This codes for CASSATGAGWYGYTF.

The rearrangement links TRBV6-6 to TRBJ1-5; a weak D match, TRBD1 (5 bases). CDR3 size: 13 residues. V was cut by 7 bases and J by 7 bases, with 14 bases left in between. Per germline, CDR1 MNHNY and CDR2 SVGAGI (reference sequence). The CDR3 region is CASTGGVGQPQHF. The CDR3 DNA reads as TGTGCCAGCACCGGGGGGGTGGGGCAGCCCCAGCATTTT.

The chain has TRBV30 and TRBJ2-7; 7 nucleotides align to TRBD2. This CDR3 comprises 12 residues. Losses at the gene ends were 5 bases for V and 6 bases for J; bases not matched to a gene: 7. Per the germline V gene, CDR1 is GTSNPN and CDR2 is SVGIG (reference sequence). In nucleotides, the CDR3 is TGTGCCTGGGGGCGGGGGAAAGGCGAGCAGTACTTC. Protein sequence: CAWGRGKGEQYF.

CDR3: CASSLVTGTRNEKLFF. The CDR3 DNA reads TGTGCCAGCAGCTTAGTTACCGGGACACGGAATGAAAAACTGTTTTTT. This chain connects TRBV7-2 to TRBJ1-4, with D maybe TRBD1 (6 bases). Germline assignment: CDR1 SGHTA and CDR2 FQGNSA. V was clipped by 1 base and J by 5 bases, with 14 bases between them. This CDR3 has 16 residues. Full variable domain (missing parts from reference TRBV7-2 and TRBJ1-4): GAGVSQSPSNKVTEKGKDVELRCDPISGHTALYWYRQSLGQGLEFLIYFQGNSAPDKSGLPSDRFSAERTGGSVSTLTIQRTQQEDSAVYLCASSLVTGTRNEKLFFGSGTQLSVL.

V gene TRBV5-1 combines with J gene TRBJ2-1; 10 bases agree with TRBD2. The CDR3 contains 17 residues. Germline CDR1 and CDR2: SGHRS and YFSETQ. The V segment lost 1 base and the J segment 3 bases; nucleotides outside the gene matches: 7. In DNA, the CDR3 is TGCGCCAGCAGCTTGACTAGCGGGGTCAGGGTCTACAATGAGCAGTTCTTC. Translation: CASSLTSGVRVYNEQFF.